This T cell receptor (beta chain) was sequenced in a study of T cells in Graves' hyperthyroidism and ophthalmopathy. General observations from the study: A model of 13 V-J pairs discriminated ophthalmopathy from stable hyperthyroidism.

Exclusion followed for patients with uncontrolled infection, other autoimmune disease, pregnancy or lactation. The germline V gene encodes CDR1 SGHTA and CDR2 FQGTGA. The CDR3 has 11 amino acids. V was cut by 11 bases and J by 4 bases, with 11 bases left in between. RNA transcripts yielded amplified TCR beta CDR3 regions. During a first-round RT-PCR of the TCR CDR3, the HTBI primer set was used. TCRdb re-derived calls from the multiplex PCR reads in MiXCR, one entry per CDR3 protein. The table has about 760,000 distinct CDR3 sequences, over 35% seen once. This clonotype has just a few counts. Its antigen is undetermined.

What was sequenced was blood. The sequence came from a woman in her thirties or forties with Graves' hyperthyroidism. V gene TRBV7-3 combines with J gene TRBJ1-1, with D perhaps TRBD1 (6 bases). The CDR3 is CAWRGTTEAFF. DNA for the CDR3: TGTGCCTGGAGGGGGACCACTGAAGCTTTCTTT.